A single sample is the source of the 4 T cell receptor beta chains below, sequenced in a study of technical replicates of blood from a few donors. TCRdb keeps only in-frame clones here, not all; method: immunoSEQ multiplex PCR. This table holds around 90,000 clones, around 94% found once. The sample consisted of T cells isolated from PBMCs. The origin of the receptors is a human donor in good health.

The rearrangement joins TRBV7-8 to TRBJ2-3; TRBD2 matches at 9 bases. This CDR3 spans 16 amino acids. The germline V gene encodes CDR1 SGHVS and CDR2 FQNEAQ. After removal of 0 bases from V and 0 bases from J, the junction contained 1 base not matched to a gene. The CDR3: CASSLATSGSTDTQYF. The CDR3 DNA follows: TGTGCCAGCAGCTTAGCGACTAGCGGTAGCACAGATACGCAGTATTTT.

This chain links TRBV6-6 with TRBJ1-2, with 7 nucleotides matching TRBD1. The CDR3 runs 14 residues. J was trimmed by 5 bases and V by 5 bases; bases with no gene match: 8. The V gene's germline CDR1 is MNHNY and CDR2 SVGAGI (reference sequence). The CDR3 nucleotides are TGTGCCAGCAGTAAGGACAGGCGAGAATATGGCTACACCTTC. The encoded protein is CASSKDRREYGYTF.

The genes are TRBV4-1 and TRBJ1-4; 8 bases fit TRBD1. This CDR3 is 17 amino acids long. V was pared by 3 bases and J by 4 bases, with 10 bases of the junction left unmatched. Germline V gene lookup returns CDR1 MGHRA and CDR2 YSYEKL. The CDR3, as DNA: TGCGCCAGCAGCCAGGATCCAGGGGGCAGAGTTAATGAAAAACTGTTTTTT. This encodes CASSQDPGGRVNEKLFF.

The V call is TRBV5-6, the J call TRBJ1-1; TRBD1 might be the D (5 bases). V shed 2 bases and J shed 5 bases, with 16 bases lying between them. CDR3 size: 15 residues. In germline, CDR1 is SGHDT, CDR2 YYEEEE. The CDR3 DNA sequence: TGTGCCAGCAGCTTCCTGGCCGGGGGAAAGACTGAAGCTTTCTTT. It yields the protein CASSFLAGGKTEAFF. The full variable domain, in which reference TRBV5-6 and TRBJ1-1 provide the parts outside the CDR3, is DAGVTQSPTHLIKTRGQQVTLRCSPKSGHDTVSWYQQALGQGPQFIFQYYEEEERQRGNFPDRFSGHQFPNYSSELNVNALLLGDSALYLCASSFLAGGKTEAFFGQGTRLTVV.